This T cell receptor beta chain appears in the sequencing data of a study of regulatory T cells in long-lasting Graves disease. Arm-PCR of CDR3 regions and iRepertoire HTBI primers were used to build TCR beta libraries. TCRdb fed the multiplex PCR reads into MiXCR, producing one record per CDR3 protein. The sample has more than 300,000 distinct CDR3 sequences; roughly 15% are singletons. This clonotype has a count of ten or more. The time point denotes: newly diagnosed GD, antithyroid drugs for less than 3 months. Extracted PBMC RNA gave rise to the TCR library. CDR3 length: 16 amino acids. Deletions cut 2 bases from V and 2 bases from J, with 13 bases between. CDR1 is KGHSH and CDR2 is LQKENI in the germline V gene. These data also featured in a second study, about T cells in Graves' hyperthyroidism and ophthalmopathy.

This TCR derives from a woman between 18 and 29 years old with Graves disease. The chain is built from TRBV18 and TRBJ1-5, with a possible D match to TRBD1 (5 bases). The sequencing used peripheral blood mononuclear cells (PBMCs), collected at new diagnosis, from a patient treated with antithyroid drugs. For the CDR3, the DNA is TGTGCCAGCTCACCAGGGCAGGTCAGGGGCAATCAGCCCCAGCATTTT. Protein sequence: CASSPGQVRGNQPQHF. Based on the CDR3 plus reference TRBV18 and TRBJ1-5, the full variable domain is NAGVMQNPRHLVRRRGQEARLRCSPMKGHSHVYWYRQLPEEGLKFMVYLQKENIIDESGMPKERFSAEFPKEGPSILRIQQVVRGDSAAYFCASSPGQVRGNQPQHFGDGTRLSIL.